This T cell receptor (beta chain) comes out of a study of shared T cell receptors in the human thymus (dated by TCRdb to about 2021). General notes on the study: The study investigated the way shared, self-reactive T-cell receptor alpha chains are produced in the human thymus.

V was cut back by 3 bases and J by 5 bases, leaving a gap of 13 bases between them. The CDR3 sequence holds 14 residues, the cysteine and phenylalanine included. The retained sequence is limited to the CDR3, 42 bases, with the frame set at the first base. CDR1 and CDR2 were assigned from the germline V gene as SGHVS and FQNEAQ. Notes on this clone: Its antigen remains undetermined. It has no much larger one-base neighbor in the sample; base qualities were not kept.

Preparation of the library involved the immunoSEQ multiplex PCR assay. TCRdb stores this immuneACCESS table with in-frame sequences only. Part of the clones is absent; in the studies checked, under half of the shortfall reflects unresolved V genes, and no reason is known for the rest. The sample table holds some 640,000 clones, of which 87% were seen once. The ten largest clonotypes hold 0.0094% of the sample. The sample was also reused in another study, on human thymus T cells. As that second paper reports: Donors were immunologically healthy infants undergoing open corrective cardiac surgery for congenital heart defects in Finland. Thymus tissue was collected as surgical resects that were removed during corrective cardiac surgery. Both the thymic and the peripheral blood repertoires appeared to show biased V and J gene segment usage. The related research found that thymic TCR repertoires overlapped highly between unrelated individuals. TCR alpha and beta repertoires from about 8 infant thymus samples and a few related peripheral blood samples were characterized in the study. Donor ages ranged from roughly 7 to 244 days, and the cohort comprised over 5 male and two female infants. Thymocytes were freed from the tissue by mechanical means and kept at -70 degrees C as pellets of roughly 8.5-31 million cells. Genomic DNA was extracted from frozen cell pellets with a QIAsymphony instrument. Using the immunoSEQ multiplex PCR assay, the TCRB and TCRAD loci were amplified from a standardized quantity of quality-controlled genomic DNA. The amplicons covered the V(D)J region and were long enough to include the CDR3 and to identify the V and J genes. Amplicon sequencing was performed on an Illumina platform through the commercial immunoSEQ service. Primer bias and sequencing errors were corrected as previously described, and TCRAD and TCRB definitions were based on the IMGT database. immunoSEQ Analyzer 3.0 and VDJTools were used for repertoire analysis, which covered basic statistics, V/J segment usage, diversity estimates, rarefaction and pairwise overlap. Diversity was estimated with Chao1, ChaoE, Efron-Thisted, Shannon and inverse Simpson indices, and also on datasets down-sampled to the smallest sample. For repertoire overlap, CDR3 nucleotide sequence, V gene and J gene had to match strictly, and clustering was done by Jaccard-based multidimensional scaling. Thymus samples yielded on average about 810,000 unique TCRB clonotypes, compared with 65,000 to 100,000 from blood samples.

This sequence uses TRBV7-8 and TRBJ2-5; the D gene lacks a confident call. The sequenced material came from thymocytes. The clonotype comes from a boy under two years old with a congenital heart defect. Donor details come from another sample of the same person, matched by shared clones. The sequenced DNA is TGTGCCAGCAGCTTCCTGGTGGGCCGGGAGACCCAGTACTTC. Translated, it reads CASSFLVGRETQYF.